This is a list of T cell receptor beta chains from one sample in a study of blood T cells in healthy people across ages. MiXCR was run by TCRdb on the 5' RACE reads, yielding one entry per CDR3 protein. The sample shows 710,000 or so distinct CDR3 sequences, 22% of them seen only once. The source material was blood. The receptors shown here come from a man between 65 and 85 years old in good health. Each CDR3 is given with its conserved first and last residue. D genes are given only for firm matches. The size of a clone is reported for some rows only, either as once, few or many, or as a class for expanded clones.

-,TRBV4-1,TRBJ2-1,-,CASSHNSDEQFF,TGCGCCAGCAGCCACAATAGCGATGAGCAGTTCTTC
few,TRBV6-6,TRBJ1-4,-,CASSYPGQRNEILFF,TGTGCCAGCAGTTACCCGGGACAAAGGAATGAAATACTGTTTTTT
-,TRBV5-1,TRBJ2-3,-,CASSPTWVGTDTQYF,TGCGCCAGCAGCCCCACGTGGGTGGGCACAGATACGCAGTATTTT
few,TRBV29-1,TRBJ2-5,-,CSVEGWGETQYF,TGCAGCGTGGAGGGCTGGGGAGAGACCCAGTACTTC
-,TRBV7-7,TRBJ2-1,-,CASSLPAGQEKIF,TGTGCCAGCAGCTTACCGGCCGGGCAAGAAAAGATCTTC
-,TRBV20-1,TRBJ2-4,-,CSASSGGERAKNIQYF,TGCAGTGCTAGTTCTGGAGGGGAGAGGGCCAAAAACATTCAGTACTTC
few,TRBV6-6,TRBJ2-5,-,CASQLDRMETQYF,TGTGCCAGTCAACTCGACAGGATGGAGACCCAGTACTTC
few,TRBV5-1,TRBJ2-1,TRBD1,CASSRVGQGANEQFF,TGCGCCAGCAGCCGAGTTGGACAGGGGGCCAATGAGCAGTTCTTC
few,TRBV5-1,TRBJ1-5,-,CASSYTGGGQPQHF,TGCGCCAGCAGCTATACCGGGGGTGGTCAGCCCCAGCATTTT
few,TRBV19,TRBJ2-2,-,CASMGRQTFTGELFF,TGTGCCAGTATGGGTAGACAGACTTTCACCGGGGAGCTGTTTTTT
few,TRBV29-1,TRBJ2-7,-,CSVESTSYEQYF,TGCAGCGTTGAGAGTACTTCCTACGAGCAGTACTTC
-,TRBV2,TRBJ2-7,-,CASSDSGFSYEQYF,TGTGCCAGCAGTGACTCGGGGTTCTCCTACGAGCAGTACTTC
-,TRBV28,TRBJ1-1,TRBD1,CASSSGTGVIVADTEAFF,TGTGCCAGCAGCTCAGGGACAGGGGTTATCGTCGCGGACACTGAAGCTTTCTTT
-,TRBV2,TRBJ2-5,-,CASTSLWGTGETQYF,TGTGCCAGCACCTCCCTATGGGGGACGGGAGAGACCCAGTACTTC
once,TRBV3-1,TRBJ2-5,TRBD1,CASSQMLTGTTQETQYF,TGTGCCAGCAGCCAAATGCTGACAGGGACCACCCAAGAGACCCAGTACTTC
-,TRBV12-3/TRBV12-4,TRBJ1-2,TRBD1,CASTIQGTGGYTF,TGTGCCAGCACCATACAGGGGACGGGTGGCTACACCTTC
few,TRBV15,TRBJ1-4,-,CATSRDLIGVANEKLFF,TGTGCCACCAGCAGAGATCTGATAGGGGTGGCTAATGAAAAACTGTTTTTT
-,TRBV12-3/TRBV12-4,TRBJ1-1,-,CASSTGIGTEAFF,TGTGCCAGCAGTACAGGGATCGGGACTGAAGCTTTCTTT
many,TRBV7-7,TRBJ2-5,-,CATLAGETQYF,TGTGCCACCCTGGCGGGGGAGACCCAGTACTTC
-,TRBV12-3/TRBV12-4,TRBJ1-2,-,CASSQDIYDYGYTF,TGTGCCAGCAGTCAGGACATTTACGACTATGGCTACACCTTC
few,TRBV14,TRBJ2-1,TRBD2,CASSQQRLAGRNEQFF,TGTGCCAGCAGCCAGCAAAGACTAGCGGGTAGGAATGAGCAGTTCTTC
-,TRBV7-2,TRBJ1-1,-,CASSSSAGSMNTEAFF,TGTGCCAGCAGCTCTTCCGCGGGGAGCATGAACACTGAAGCTTTCTTT
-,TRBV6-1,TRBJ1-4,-,CASRKSTNEKLFF,TGTGCCAGCAGGAAGTCAACTAATGAAAAACTGTTTTTT
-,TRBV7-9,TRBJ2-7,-,CASSPKGGDFYEQYF,TGTGCCAGCAGCCCTAAGGGCGGGGATTTCTACGAGCAGTACTTC
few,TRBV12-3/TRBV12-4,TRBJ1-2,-,CASSNGWLGGGYGYTF,TGTGCCAGCAGTAACGGGTGGCTCGGAGGCGGCTATGGCTACACCTTC
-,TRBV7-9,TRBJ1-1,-,CASSNLRGNTEAFF,TGTGCCAGCAGCAACCTCCGGGGGAACACTGAAGCTTTCTTT
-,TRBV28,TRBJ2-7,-,CASRLYYEQYF,TGTGCCAGCAGACTGTACTACGAGCAGTACTTC
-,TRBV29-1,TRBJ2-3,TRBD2,CSVGRTLTSGITDTQYF,TGCAGCGTTGGAAGGACCTTGACTAGCGGGATCACAGATACGCAGTATTTT
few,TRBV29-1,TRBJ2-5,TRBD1,CSVEDRAMLGTQYF,TGCAGCGTTGAGGACAGGGCCATGCTCGGGACCCAGTACTTC
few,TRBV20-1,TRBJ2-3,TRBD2,CSARDGRLAVTDTQYF,TGCAGTGCTAGAGATGGTCGACTAGCGGTCACAGATACGCAGTATTTT
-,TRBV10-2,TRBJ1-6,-,CASSVGQFNSPLHF,TGCGCCAGCAGTGTCGGACAGTTCAATTCACCCCTCCACTTT
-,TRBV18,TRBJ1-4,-,CASSPSGAAGEKLFF,TGTGCCAGCTCACCATCGGGGGCTGCGGGTGAAAAACTGTTTTTT
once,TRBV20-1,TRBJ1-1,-,CSSRGRLNTEALF,TGCAGTTCTCGTGGGCGGTTGAACACTGAAGCTCTCTTT
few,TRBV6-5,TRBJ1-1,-,CASSYRGGHLNTEAFF,TGTGCCAGCAGTTACCGGGGGGGACACCTGAACACTGAAGCTTTCTTT
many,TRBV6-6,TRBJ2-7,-,CASSGHAFEQYF,TGTGCCAGCTCGGGACACGCATTCGAGCAGTACTTC
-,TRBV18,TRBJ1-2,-,CASSPQGEPDYGYTF,TGTGCCAGCTCACCCCAGGGAGAGCCGGACTATGGCTACACCTTC
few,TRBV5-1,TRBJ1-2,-,CASSLAAGLDGYTF,TGCGCCAGCAGCTTGGCCGCAGGGTTGGATGGCTACACCTTC
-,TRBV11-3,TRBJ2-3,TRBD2,CASTVGLAGPTDTQYF,TGTGCCAGCACCGTAGGACTAGCGGGGCCCACAGATACGCAGTATTTT
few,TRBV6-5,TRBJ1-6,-,CASSSQASPLHF,TGTGCCAGCAGCTCCCAGGCTTCACCCCTCCACTTT
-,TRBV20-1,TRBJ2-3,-,CSASQAGDTQYF,TGCAGTGCTAGTCAGGCGGGGGATACGCAGTATTTT
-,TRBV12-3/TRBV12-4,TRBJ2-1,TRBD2,CASIQTSAPYNEQFF,TGTGCCAGCATCCAGACTAGCGCGCCCTACAATGAGCAGTTCTTC
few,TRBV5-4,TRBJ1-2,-,CASSLDAPGGYTF,TGTGCCAGCAGCTTGGACGCCCCCGGTGGCTACACCTTC
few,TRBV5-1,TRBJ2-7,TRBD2,CASSPTSGGTDEQYF,TGCGCCAGCAGCCCAACTAGCGGGGGGACCGACGAGCAGTACTTC
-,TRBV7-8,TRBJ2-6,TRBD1,CASSYRAGWTGHTGANVLTF,TGTGCCAGCAGCTACCGAGCAGGTTGGACAGGGCATACTGGGGCCAACGTCCTGACTTTC
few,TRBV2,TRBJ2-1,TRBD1,CASSRDRARQFF,TGTGCCAGCAGTCGGGACAGGGCGAGGCAGTTCTTC
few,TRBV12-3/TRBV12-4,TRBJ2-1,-,CASSWGNNEQFF,TGTGCCAGCAGTTGGGGTAACAATGAGCAGTTCTTC
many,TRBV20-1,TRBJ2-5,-,CSADGQETQYF,TGCAGTGCCGACGGTCAAGAGACCCAGTACTTC
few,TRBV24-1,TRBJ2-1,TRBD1,CATSDVQGTYNEQFF,TGTGCCACCAGTGATGTACAGGGGACATACAATGAGCAGTTCTTC
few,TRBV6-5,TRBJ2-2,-,CASSQDWAVGELFF,TGTGCCAGCAGTCAAGACTGGGCTGTCGGGGAGCTGTTTTTT
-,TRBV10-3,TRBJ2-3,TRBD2,CAISESSSGATGTQYF,TGTGCCATCAGTGAGTCGAGTAGCGGGGCCACAGGTACGCAGTATTTT
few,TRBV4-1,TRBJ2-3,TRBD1,CASSQVVVGTGDTDTQYF,TGCGCCAGCAGCCAAGTGGTGGTCGGGACAGGGGACACAGATACGCAGTATTTT
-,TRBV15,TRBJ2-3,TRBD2,CATSRDRASGKHTQYF,TGTGCCACCAGCAGAGATAGGGCTAGCGGGAAACATACGCAGTATTTT
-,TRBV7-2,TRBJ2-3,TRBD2,CASSFIAGGTDTQYF,TGTGCCAGCAGCTTCATAGCGGGAGGCACAGATACGCAGTATTTT
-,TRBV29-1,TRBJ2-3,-,CSVPHGGGTDTQYF,TGCAGCGTTCCGCATGGAGGGGGGACAGATACGCAGTATTTT
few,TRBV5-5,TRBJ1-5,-,CASSLRSSGVSNQPQHF,TGTGCCAGCAGCTTGAGGTCCTCAGGGGTAAGCAATCAGCCCCAGCATTTT